This T cell receptor (beta chain) came from a study of cytomegalovirus exposure and HLA in healthy donors. The PCR made use of 60 Vbeta and 13 Jbeta primers. Repertoires were generated with immunoSEQ multiplex PCR, while TCRdb's copy carries only in-frame clones and drops some. This sample has approximately 150,000 clones, with 70% to 80% found just once. This clone was counted a few times. Trimming removed 1 base at V and 6 bases at J, with 11 bases between. The CDR3 has 13 residues. CDR1 SGDLS and CDR2 YYNGEE come from the germline V gene. Sequences were obtained from PBMCs. The origin of this receptor is a woman aged 25 to 39 in good health and CMV-seropositive. The rearrangement joins TRBV9 to TRBJ2-7, with no clear D. The CDR3 DNA reads as TGTGCCAGCAGCGTAAGGTCTACGGGCGAGCAGTACTTC. This sequence encodes CASSVRSTGEQYF.